This T cell receptor beta chain was captured by sequencing in a study of blood T cell repertoires in COVID-19. Method: immunoSEQ multiplex PCR; TCRdb's copy keeps in-frame clones and lacks some. Of under 300,000 clones in the sample, about 90% were seen once. Per germline, CDR1 KGHSH and CDR2 LQKENI. This CDR3 is built from 15 residues. V lost 3 bases and J lost 1, with 10 bases in between. This chain uses TRBV18 with TRBJ2-1; the D gene is possibly TRBD1 (6 bases). The sample was peripheral blood. The clonotype originates from a woman aged 25 to 39 with COVID-19, enrolled during active disease. Here the CDR3 reads CASSPRGSSYNEQFF. CDR3 DNA sequence: TGTGCCAGCTCACCGAGGGGGTCGTCCTACAATGAGCAGTTCTTC.